The T cell receptor beta chain described here comes from a study of post-analysis software for immune sequencing data. Points from the study as a whole: There was significantly lower normalized Chao1 diversity in multiple sclerosis patients than in controls. The F measure placed samples prepared in the same batch into strongly shared clusters.

TCR beta libraries were prepared from cDNA with unique molecular identifiers. TCRdb analysed the PCR reads with MiXCR anew, one entry per CDR3 protein. Found here are some 890,000 distinct CDR3 sequences, approximately 50% of them singletons; the top ten hold 4.6%. As regards this clonotype: As yet, its antigen is unknown.

The receptor was isolated from a girl aged 5 to 17 with multiple sclerosis. The sequencing sample was made of blood.

The CDR3 here is CASSSPPRAGFLGGAEAFF. In DNA, the CDR3 is TGTGCCAGCAGCTCCCCGCCGAGGGCAGGTTTTCTCGGAGGGGCTGAAGCTTTCTTT. The chain has TRBV7-2 and TRBJ1-1; TRBD1 might be the D (5 bases). Germline CDR1 SGHTA, CDR2 FQGNSA. V dropped 4 bases and J dropped 6 bases, with 30 bases sitting between them. This CDR3 comprises 19 residues.